Following are 30 T cell receptor beta chains from one sample sequenced in a study of T cells in women clearing cervical HPV infection. Using immunoSEQ multiplex PCR, the repertoire was profiled, and TCRdb retains in-frame clones only, with some absent. The sample totals approximately 40,000 clones. The sample taken for sequencing was blood buffy coat. These receptors came from a woman aged 18-69 years with a cervical HPV16 infection that either progressed to CIN3+ or cleared (not recorded which).

The CDR3 loop is CASSTGGGGSTGELFF. CDR3 DNA, as far as it was read: TGTGCCAGTAGTACCGGCGGGGGGGGATCCACCGGGGAG. This rearrangement joins TRBV19 to TRBJ2-2, with 9 bases matching TRBD2. The read ends 3 residues shy of where the CDR3 ends; the end is completed using the germline J gene. The length of the CDR3 is 16 residues. With 4 bases clipped from V and 4 bases from J, the junction kept 7 bases outside the gene matches. In germline, CDR1 is LNHDA, CDR2 SQIVND (reference sequence).

To note about this clone: From the germline J gene comes the end of the CDR3, since the read stops 3 residues before it. This sequence joins TRBV19 and TRBJ1-4; 10 nucleotides line up with TRBD1. The CDR3 has 16 amino acids. Germline V CDR1 and CDR2: LNHDA, SQIVND (reference sequence). Germline trimming cut 7 bases from V and 7 bases from J; bases unmatched to any gene: 12. CDR3 bases read: TGTGCCAGTACTCTCGATCCGGGACAGGGGAGTGAAAAA. As protein: CASTLDPGQGSEK. The full CDR3 protein reads CASTLDPGQGSEKLFF.

Worth noting for this clone: The missing CDR3 end, 3 residues past where the read stops, is filled in from the germline J gene. The gene calls are TRBV13 and TRBJ2-5, with D possibly matching TRBD1 (6 bases). V lost 5 bases and J 1 base, leaving 11 bases between the germline ends. CDR3 size: 14 residues. Germline assignment: CDR1 PRHDT and CDR2 FYEKMQ (reference sequence). The CDR3 protein is CASSNRQVQETQYF. Partial CDR3 DNA: TGTGCCAGCAGCAACCGACAGGTCCAAGAGACC.

Of note for this clone: The CDR3 end falls 3 residues outside the read, so it is completed with the germline J gene. The chain combines TRBV29-1 with TRBJ2-1, with D maybe TRBD1 (6 bases). The V gene's germline CDR1 is SQVTM and CDR2 ANQGSEA. This CDR3 has 13 residues. Trimming removed 5 bases from V and 3 bases from J, with 11 bases in between. Incomplete CDR3 DNA: TGCAGCGTTTCTAGACAGGACTACAATGAG. It is translated as CSVSRQDYNE. The full CDR3 sequence reads CSVSRQDYNEQFF.

About this clone: The read terminates 3 residues before the CDR3 end, so the remaining end is supplied by the germline J gene. The genes are TRBV7-2 and TRBJ1-2; D uncertain. V was clipped by 1 base and J by 7 bases, with 4 bases between them. CDR1 and CDR2 from the germline V gene are SGHTA and FQGNSA. This CDR3 has 11 amino acids. The part of the CDR3 DNA that was read is TGTGCCAGCAGCTTAGTTCGTGGC. Its protein is CASSLVRG. In full, the CDR3 is CASSLVRGYTF. The full variable domain, rest sourced from reference TRBV7-2 and TRBJ1-2, is GAGVSQSPSNKVTEKGKDVELRCDPISGHTALYWYRQSLGQGLEFLIYFQGNSAPDKSGLPSDRFSAERTGGSVSTLTIQRTQQEDSAVYLCASSLVRGYTFGSGTRLTVV.

About this clone: The read ends 3 residues early relative to the CDR3; the germline J gene fills the gap. This chain joins TRBV5-1 and TRBJ1-3, with a possible D match to TRBD1 (5 bases). The germline V and J ends were trimmed by 0 bases and 6 bases, with 10 bases remaining between them. The CDR3 extends over 14 amino acids. Germline values: CDR1 SGHRS, CDR2 YFSETQ. The CDR3 protein is CASSLGGRANTIYF. The CDR3 DNA, read in part, is TGCGCCAGCAGCTTGGGGGGCAGGGCAAACACC.

For this clone: The read halts 3 residues ahead of the CDR3 end, with the missing end drawn from the germline J gene. The gene calls are TRBV5-8 and TRBJ2-2; D tentatively reads TRBD1 or TRBD2 (6 bases each). CDR1 is SGHTS and CDR2 is YDEGEE in the germline V gene. Trimming left V 0 bases short and J 7 bases short, with 10 bases between. The CDR3 has 14 amino acids. The part of the CDR3 DNA that was read is TGTGCCAGCAGCTTGGACAGGGAGGACGGGGAG. It codes for CASSLDREDGE. The CDR3 reads in full as CASSLDREDGELFF.

Comments on this clone: The observed sequence ends 3 residues before the CDR3 terminus, with the missing tail filled in from the germline J gene. The rearrangement uses TRBV19 and TRBJ2-3; tentatively, D is TRBD2 (5 bases). The V gene's germline CDR1 is LNHDA and CDR2 SQIVND (reference sequence). This CDR3 is 14 amino acids long. V was shortened by 7 bases and J by 2 bases, with 13 bases between the two germline ends. The DNA read from the CDR3 is TGTGCCAGTACGAAGCGGCAGGCCACAGATACG. Translating it yields CASTKRQATDT. The complete CDR3 protein is CASTKRQATDTQYF.

About this clone itself: The read gets to within 3 residues of the CDR3 end, and the germline J gene fills in the rest. This rearrangement joins TRBV18 to TRBJ1-1, with D possibly matching TRBD1 (6 bases). With 2 bases removed from V and 6 bases from J, the gap between germline ends came to 16 bases. The CDR3 is 15 residues long. Germline assignment: CDR1 KGHSH and CDR2 LQKENI. The sequenced part of the CDR3 DNA is TGTGCCAGCTCACCAACACAACAGGGTAACTCTGAA. Protein sequence: CASSPTQQGNSE. The complete CDR3 sequence is CASSPTQQGNSEAFF.

Turning to this clone: The read finishes 3 residues shy of the CDR3 end, and the germline J gene is used to complete it. The gene calls are TRBV5-1 and TRBJ1-1; tentatively, D is TRBD1 (6 bases). The germline V gene has CDR1 SGHRS and CDR2 YFSETQ. The CDR3 extends over 14 amino acids. V lost 5 bases and J lost 2, with 13 bases in between. CDR3 bases read: TGCGCCAGCAGGATACTACAGGGTAACACTGAA. Encoded protein: CASRILQGNTE. The CDR3 reads in full as CASRILQGNTEAFF. The variable domain in full, completed from reference TRBV5-1 and TRBJ1-1, reads KAGVTQTPRYLIKTRGQQVTLSCSPISGHRSVSWYQQTPGQGLQFLFEYFSETQRNKGNFPGRFSGRQFSNSRSEMNVSTLELGDSALYLCASRILQGNTEAFFGQGTRLTVV.

Comment on this clone: The CDR3 is cut off 3 residues early in the read; its end comes from the germline J gene. The sample holds other DNA sequences that translate to the same CDR3. The chain employs TRBV2 and TRBJ2-3; 7 bases align to TRBD1. The V gene end was trimmed by 5 bases and the J gene end by 1 base; junction bases not matched to a gene: 12. This CDR3 contains 17 residues. Germline CDR1 reads SNHLY; CDR2 reads FYNNEI. The covered CDR3 bases are TGTGCCAGCAGTTCCACAGGGGCCTCACGTGGCACAGATACG. Its translation: CASSSTGASRGTDT. The full-length CDR3 reads as CASSSTGASRGTDTQYF. Full variable domain (missing parts from reference TRBV2 and TRBJ2-3): EPEVTQTPSHQVTQMGQEVILRCVPISNHLYFYWYRQILGQKVEFLVSFYNNEISEKSEIFDDQFSVERPDGSNFTLKIRSTKLEDSAMYFCASSSTGASRGTDTQYFGPGTRLTVL.

On this clone itself: The CDR3 goes on 3 residues after the read ends, and that part is filled in from the germline J gene. The V and J genes are TRBV5-1 and TRBJ2-5; 16 bases agree with TRBD2. The germline CDR1 and CDR2 sequences are SGHRS and YFSETQ. The CDR3 has 15 amino acids. The junction had 4 bases not matched to a gene; V was cut back by 7 bases and J by 4 bases. The CDR3: CASRGLAGGRETQYF. The DNA read from the CDR3 is TGCGCCAGCCGGGGACTAGCGGGAGGGCGAGAGACC.

Remarks on this clone: The read ends 3 residues shy of where the CDR3 ends; the end is completed using the germline J gene. The chain links TRBV20-1 to TRBJ2-3, with no clear D. V lost 3 bases and J 1 base, leaving 8 bases between the germline ends. The CDR3 runs to 13 residues. Germline CDR1 DFQATT, CDR2 SNEGSKA (reference sequence). The DNA read from the CDR3 is TGCAGTGCTAGTTCTAGACGCACAGATACG. It encodes CSASSRRTDT. The CDR3 as a whole reads CSASSRRTDTQYF.

In the case of this clone: The CDR3 end lies 3 residues beyond the end of the read and is filled in from the germline J gene. The J gene is TRBJ1-5, the V gene TRBV20-1; perhaps TRBD1 as D (6 bases). The V end was cut by 6 bases, the J end by 3 bases, with 15 bases between. This CDR3 region has 14 residues. Germline V gene sequence: CDR1 DFQATT, CDR2 SNEGSKA (reference sequence). CDR3 amino acids: CSAAGTRANQPQHF. CDR3 DNA, as far as it was read: TGCAGTGCGGCCGGGACAAGAGCCAATCAGCCC.

In the case of this clone: The read halts 3 residues ahead of the CDR3 end, with the missing end drawn from the germline J gene. The gene calls are TRBV5-5 and TRBJ2-3, with D possibly TRBD1 on 6 matching bases. Germline CDR1 SGHKS, CDR2 YYEKEE (reference sequence). V lost 0 bases and J 2 bases, leaving 7 bases between the germline ends. The CDR3 is made up of 14 amino acids. The covered CDR3 bases are TGTGCCAGCAGCTTGGGACAGGCCACAGATACG. It specifies CASSLGQATDT. The full-length CDR3 reads as CASSLGQATDTQYF.

A note on this clone: The CDR3 extends 3 residues past the end of the read, so its final part is completed from the germline J gene. The chain couples TRBV27 to TRBJ1-5, with D possibly matching TRBD1 (5 bases). There are 12 residues in the CDR3. CDR1 and CDR2 from the germline V gene are MNHEY and SMNVEV (reference sequence). Incomplete CDR3 DNA: TGTGCCATAGGGGAGATTAATAGCCCC. Translation gives CAIGEINSP. The whole CDR3 reads CAIGEINSPQHF.

Worth noting for this clone: The CDR3 goes on 3 residues after the read ends, and that part is filled in from the germline J gene. This rearrangement joins TRBV19 to TRBJ1-5; 8 bases are a match to TRBD1. Germline trimming cut 7 bases from V and 7 bases from J; bases unmatched to any gene: 9. The CDR3 consists of 14 residues. CDR1 LNHDA and CDR2 SQIVND come from the germline V gene (reference sequence). CDR3 amino acids: CASNQGAKGQPQHF. Incomplete CDR3 DNA: TGTGCCAGTAATCAGGGGGCTAAAGGGCAGCCC.

As for this clone: The read terminates 3 residues ahead of where the CDR3 ends, so the germline J gene completes it. This chain joins TRBV5-6 and TRBJ1-6, with TRBD1 matching over 8 bases. Looked up from germline, CDR1 is SGHDT and CDR2 is YYEEEE. There are 12 residues in the CDR3. This CDR3 is CASSRQDRALHF. The DNA read from the CDR3 is TGTGCCAGCAGCCGACAGGACAGGGCC.

About this clone itself: The read finishes 3 residues shy of the CDR3 end, and the germline J gene is used to complete it. The chain uses TRBV6-4 and TRBJ2-3; the match to TRBD2 covers 10 bases. V trimming: 5 bases; J trimming: 8 bases; junction bases outside the gene matches: 4. The CDR3 runs 13 residues. Germline values: CDR1 MRHNA, CDR2 SNTAGT. The CDR3 is CASSRLAGSTQYF. The sequenced part of the CDR3 DNA is TGTGCCAGCAGTCGACTAGCGGGTAGTACG.

The CDR3 bases that were read are TGTGCCATCAGCCCCATTCAGAACACTGAA. Protein: CAISPIQNTE. The full CDR3 protein is CAISPIQNTEAFF. This chain uses TRBV10-3 with TRBJ1-1; no clear D. Read sequence stops 3 residues before the CDR3 end, and the germline J gene provides the missing end. V was trimmed by 6 bases and J by 1 base, leaving 9 bases between them. Germline V gene data show CDR1 as ENHRY and CDR2 as SYGVKD. The CDR3 loop spans 13 amino acids.

Regarding this clone: The read stops 3 residues short of the end of the CDR3; the missing end is completed from the germline J gene. The chain links TRBV2 to TRBJ2-6, with 9 nucleotides matching TRBD1. V lost 4 bases, J lost 4 bases, and 2 bases stayed unmatched. The V gene's germline CDR1 is SNHLY and CDR2 FYNNEI. This CDR3 spans 15 amino acids. CDR3 region: CASSGQGDGANVLTF. CDR3 DNA, as far as it was read: TGTGCCAGCAGTGGACAGGGGGACGGGGCCAACGTC.

As for this clone: Read coverage stops 3 residues before the CDR3 terminus; the germline J gene supplies the remainder. The genes are TRBV5-4 and TRBJ1-3, with D perhaps matching TRBD1 (5 bases). The CDR3 covers 13 residues. V was clipped by 3 bases and J by 7 bases, with 11 bases between them. Germline loops: CDR1 SGHNT, CDR2 YYREEE (reference sequence). Incomplete CDR3 DNA: TGTGCCAGCAGCTCTGACAGAACCAACACC. Amino acids: CASSSDRTNT. The full CDR3 is CASSSDRTNTIYF.

On this clone itself: Read data end 3 residues before the CDR3 end; the end is taken from the germline J gene. The chain combines TRBV28 with TRBJ2-7, with D tentatively TRBD1 (6 bases). In germline, CDR1 is MDHEN, CDR2 SYDVKM. The CDR3 extends over 16 amino acids. Trimming removed 4 bases at V and 0 bases at J, with 16 bases between. The CDR3 spells CASSSQNREDSYEQYF. The CDR3 DNA, read in part, is TGTGCCAGCAGTTCACAAAACAGGGAAGACTCCTACGAG.

The CDR3 region is CASSLQRTTDTQYF. Partial CDR3 DNA: TGTGCCAGCAGTTTACAGCGGACCACAGATACG. The rearrangement joins TRBV28 to TRBJ2-3; weak D call: TRBD2 (5 bases). Sequencing ends 3 residues short of the CDR3 end; the germline J gene provides the rest. With 2 bases removed from V and 2 bases from J, the gap between germline ends came to 8 bases. Germline CDR1 reads MDHEN; CDR2 reads SYDVKM. This CDR3 is 14 amino acids long.

Partial CDR3 DNA: TGCAGTGCTAGACTATACGGGGGAAACACTGAA. Amino acid sequence: CSARLYGGNTE. The CDR3 in full is CSARLYGGNTEAFF. The V gene is TRBV20-1, the J gene TRBJ1-1; D may be TRBD1 (5 bases). The CDR3 end lies 3 residues beyond the end of the read and is filled in from the germline J gene. Germline assignment: CDR1 DFQATT and CDR2 SNEGSKA (reference sequence). Trimming cost V 2 bases and J 2 bases, with 12 bases left between them. CDR3 length: 14 residues.

In regard to this clone: The read halts 3 residues ahead of the CDR3 end, with the missing end drawn from the germline J gene. The chain is built from TRBV27 and TRBJ2-3; D is perhaps TRBD1 (6 bases). Deletions cut 6 bases from V and 1 base from J, with 14 bases between. Per germline, CDR1 MNHEY and CDR2 SMNVEV (reference sequence). This CDR3 has 15 amino acids. CDR3 bases read: TGTGCCAGCAGCCTAGAGGGGGATCGCACAGATACG. Encoded protein: CASSLEGDRTDT. The full CDR3 reads CASSLEGDRTDTQYF.

As regards this clone: The read terminates 3 residues before the CDR3 end, so the remaining end is supplied by the germline J gene. The chain links TRBV5-1 to TRBJ1-2; 9 bases agree with TRBD1. CDR3 size: 15 residues. The germline gives CDR1 SGHRS, CDR2 YFSETQ. The V segment lost 4 bases and the J segment 4 bases; nucleotides outside the gene matches: 8. The CDR3 spells CASSKGDREIYGYTF. The sequenced CDR3 bases are TGCGCCAGCAGCAAAGGGGACAGGGAGATCTATGGC.

In the case of this clone: Coverage ceases 3 residues before the CDR3 finishes, and the germline J gene fills in the end. This chain connects TRBV10-1 to TRBJ2-3; D gene ambiguous. The germline CDR1 and CDR2 sequences are WNHNN and SYGVQD (reference sequence). The CDR3 contains 15 residues. The V and J ends lost 3 bases and 4 bases respectively, with 14 bases between them. The part of the CDR3 DNA that was read is TGCGCCAGCAGTGAAGGCGTGGTAGCTGCAGATACG. As protein: CASSEGVVAADT. The complete CDR3 sequence is CASSEGVVAADTQYF.

Concerning this clone: The read falls 3 residues short of the CDR3 end, and the missing part is taken from the germline J gene. The chain is built from TRBV19 and TRBJ2-7, with 10 bases matching TRBD1. The CDR3 totals 14 residues. Per germline, CDR1 LNHDA and CDR2 SQIVND (reference sequence). The junction had 10 bases not matched to a gene; V was cut back by 10 bases and J by 4 bases. The CDR3 sequence is CATHPGTGAYEQYF. The CDR3 bases that were read are TGTGCCACCCATCCCGGGACAGGGGCGTACGAG.

As regards this clone: The sequence runs out 3 residues before the end of the CDR3; the remainder is reconstructed from the germline J gene. This chain uses TRBV7-9 with TRBJ2-3, with 8 bases lining up with TRBD1. Trimming at V came to 1 base and at J to 6 bases, leaving 6 bases not matched to a gene. CDR1 is SEHNR and CDR2 is FQNEAQ in the germline V gene (reference sequence). The CDR3 sequence is 15 residues long. The CDR3: CASSLGQGAPDTQYF. The sequenced CDR3 bases are TGTGCCAGCAGCTTAGGGCAGGGGGCGCCCGATACG.